The present T cell receptor beta chain was sequenced within a study of CXCR3-negative and CXCR3-positive naive CD8 T cells. Study findings and constraints: For CXCR3-positive naive cells, TRB CDR3s were more hydrophobic than those of CXCR3-negative naive cells.

About this clonotype itself: The antigen is unknown.

Germline CDR1 and CDR2: SGHVS and FQNEAQ. This CDR3 contains 15 residues. With UMI labels, 5' RACE was used to prepare the TRB cDNA libraries. TCRdb processed the 5' RACE reads again and assigns one entry to each CDR3 protein, with no DNA. This repertoire includes roughly 140,000 distinct CDR3 sequences. The chain joins TRBV7-8 to TRBJ2-3; TCRdb reports TRBD2, a call that lacks DNA to check it against. This clonotype was sampled from a human donor in good health. Some clones in this sample may be carry-over from other donors' samples. Sequencing was done on a sample of naive CXCR3+ CD8+ T cells from blood. Subset: CD45RO-CCR7+CD27+CD95- naive CD8+ T cells expressing CXCR3 (TNR3+). CDR3 sequence reads: CASSLSRGGIDTQYF.